The 23 T cell receptor beta chains below were found in one sample sequenced in a study of T cells in Graves' hyperthyroidism and ophthalmopathy. Amplification of TCR beta CDR3 regions used RNA as the template. A first-round RT-PCR of the TCR CDR3 used the HTBI primer set. TCRdb ran MiXCR on the multiplex PCR reads and lists one entry per CDR3 protein. The sample has under 350,000 distinct CDR3 sequences, around a sixth seen once. Sequencing was performed on blood. All receptors derive from a woman between 45 and 60 years old with Graves' hyperthyroidism.

The chain has TRBV2 and TRBJ2-7, with TRBD2 matching 10 bases. The CDR3 has 14 amino acids. In germline, CDR1 is SNHLY, CDR2 FYNNEI. After removal of 7 bases from V and 3 bases from J, the junction contained 6 bases not matched to a gene. The CDR3 nucleotides are TGTGCCAGCAAGCTCACTAGCGGGAACTACGAGCAGTACTTC. It translates to CASKLTSGNYEQYF.

The chain uses TRBV20-1 and TRBJ1-1; TRBD1 aligns across 9 bases. This CDR3 comprises 16 residues. The V and J ends lost 0 bases and 0 bases, in that order; junction bases with no gene match: 5. The germline gives CDR1 DFQATT, CDR2 SNEGSKA (reference sequence). The CDR3 DNA follows: TGCAGTGCTAGAGATGGACAGGGGCGTTTGAACACTGAAGCTTTCTTT. This sequence encodes CSARDGQGRLNTEAFF.

This clonotype appeared a few times. This chain joins TRBV6-2 or TRBV6-3 and TRBJ2-1, with D possibly matching TRBD2 (6 bases). CDR1 is MNHEY and CDR2 is SVGEGT in the germline V gene. V shed 2 bases and J shed 0 bases, with 11 bases lying between them. The CDR3 sequence is 16 residues long. This CDR3 reads CASSYVGGSSYNEQFF. The CDR3 DNA sequence: TGTGCCAGCAGTTACGTTGGGGGGTCCTCCTACAATGAGCAGTTCTTC.

A remark on this clonotype: With a much larger clone just one base away, this may be a read error. The rearrangement links TRBV28 to TRBJ2-3; 10 positions match TRBD1. The germline V gene has CDR1 MDHEN and CDR2 SYDVKM. This CDR3 is built from 17 residues. The ends lost 2 bases at V and 1 base at J; junction bases unmatched: 6. CDR3 amino acids: CASSLTGTGARTDTQYF. In DNA, the CDR3 is TGTGCCAGCAGTTTAACAGGGACAGGGGCTCGCACAGATACGCAGTATTTT.

The chain recombines TRBV10-3 with TRBJ2-3; no firm D call. The ends were cut back, 8 bases at V and 1 base at J, with 4 bases in the middle. Germline V CDR1 and CDR2: ENHRY, SYGVKD. The CDR3 is made up of 11 amino acids. The CDR3 loop is CAIQGTDTQYF. The DNA of the CDR3 is TGTGCCATCCAGGGCACAGATACGCAGTATTTT.

This clonotype appeared many times. CDR3 DNA: TGTGCCAGCAAATTGTCGCCGGGACTAGCGGGAGACGCAGATACGCAGTATTTT. The encoded protein is CASKLSPGLAGDADTQYF. The gene calls are TRBV5-5 and TRBJ2-3, with 14 bases matching TRBD2. Trimming cost V 6 bases and J 4 bases; bases outside gene matches: 13. CDR3 size: 18 residues. CDR1 and CDR2 from the germline V gene are SGHKS and YYEKEE (reference sequence). Complete variable domain (other parts from reference TRBV5-5 and TRBJ2-3): DAGVTQSPTHLIKTRGQQVTLRCSPISGHKSVSWYQQVLGQGPQFIFQYYEKEERGRGNFPDRFSARQFPNYSSELNVNALLLGDSALYLCASKLSPGLAGDADTQYFGPGTRLTVL.

V and J are TRBV27 and TRBJ2-5; TRBD2 matches 10 bases. Trimming cost V 5 bases and J 4 bases; bases outside gene matches: 7. Germline loops: CDR1 MNHEY, CDR2 SMNVEV (reference sequence). The CDR3 is 15 residues long. The CDR3 DNA sequence: TGTGCCAGCAGTCGGCTAGCGGGAGTCAGAGAGACCCAGTACTTC. It yields the protein CASSRLAGVRETQYF.

This clonotype has a handful of counts. The CDR3 protein is CASSLTWGNTGELFF. As DNA, the CDR3 is TGTGCCAGCAGCTTAACGTGGGGCAACACCGGGGAGCTGTTTTTT. The chain recombines TRBV7-3 with TRBJ2-2; tentative D call: TRBD1 (5 bases). V lost 0 bases and J 2 bases, leaving 7 bases between the germline ends. Looked up from germline, CDR1 is SGHTA and CDR2 is FQGTGA. The CDR3 is made up of 15 amino acids. Full variable domain (rest looked up from reference TRBV7-3 and TRBJ2-2): GAGVSQTPSNKVTEKGKYVELRCDPISGHTALYWYRQSLGQGPEFLIYFQGTGAADDSGLPNDRFFAVRPEGSVSTLKIQRTERGDSAVYLCASSLTWGNTGELFFGEGSRLTVL.

This clonotype was detected a few times. The rearrangement links TRBV6-5 to TRBJ2-7; 9 bases match TRBD2. This CDR3 has 16 residues. Germline V gene data show CDR1 as MNHEY and CDR2 as SVGAGI. V was clipped by 2 bases and J by 2 bases; unmatched bases: 7. The CDR3: CASSYGASGDPYEQYF. In DNA form, the CDR3 reads TGTGCCAGCAGTTACGGGGCTAGCGGGGACCCCTACGAGCAGTACTTC.

The V gene is TRBV27, the J gene TRBJ2-3; the D gene is possibly TRBD1 (5 bases). CDR1 MNHEY and CDR2 SMNVEV come from the germline V gene (reference sequence). V dropped 5 bases and J dropped 6 bases, with 12 bases sitting between them. CDR3 length equals 13 residues. CDR3: CASSLPGLDTQYF. The CDR3 region has the DNA TGTGCCAGCAGTCTCCCAGGGCTCGATACGCAGTATTTT.

The sample holds many counts of this clonotype. The rearrangement joins TRBV2 to TRBJ2-3; unclear D gene. The V gene's germline CDR1 is SNHLY and CDR2 FYNNEI. The CDR3 is 14 residues long. The V end was cut by 7 bases, the J end by 6 bases, with 17 bases between. The chain's CDR3 is CASKAGRTPDTQYF. CDR3 sequence (DNA): TGTGCCAGCAAAGCAGGCAGGACCCCGGATACGCAGTATTTT.

V usage is TRBV5-4 and J usage is TRBJ2-1; the match to TRBD2 covers 9 bases. CDR1 and CDR2 (germline): SGHNT, YYREEE (reference sequence). The CDR3 spans 16 residues. Losses at the gene ends were 1 base for V and 4 bases for J; bases not matched to a gene: 6. In DNA, the CDR3 is TGTGCCAGCAGCTTGACGGGCGGGGGGGTTTACAATGAGCAGTTCTTC. As protein: CASSLTGGGVYNEQFF.

The V gene is TRBV5-6, the J gene TRBJ2-1; the D gene is possibly TRBD2 (6 bases). Germline assignment: CDR1 SGHDT and CDR2 YYEEEE. V was cut by 4 bases and J by 6 bases, with 17 bases left in between. The CDR3 covers 15 residues. CDR3 sequence reads: CASSPPRRGINEQFF. CDR3 sequence (DNA): TGTGCCAGCAGCCCCCCCCGGCGGGGTATCAATGAGCAGTTCTTC.

The sample holds a few counts of this clonotype. The J gene is TRBJ2-5, the V gene TRBV7-9; D possibly corresponds to TRBD1 (6 bases). The CDR3 totals 14 residues. Germline V CDR1 and CDR2: SEHNR, FQNEAQ (reference sequence). The V end lost 2 bases, the J end lost 1 base, and 8 bases lay between the germline ends. The CDR3 nucleotides are TGTGCCAGCAGCTTAAGGGGGATCCAAGAGACCCAGTACTTC. This encodes CASSLRGIQETQYF.

This sequence joins TRBV3-1 and TRBJ1-2; 8 bases line up with TRBD1. V was pared by 5 bases and J by 1 base, with 6 bases of the junction left unmatched. The germline CDR1 and CDR2 sequences are LGHDT and YNNKEL (reference sequence). The CDR3 spans 15 residues. The CDR3 DNA follows: TGTGCCAGCAGCGGACACAGGGGGGTTAACTATGGCTACACCTTC. It specifies CASSGHRGVNYGYTF.

This sequence joins TRBV28 and TRBJ1-1; D perhaps matches TRBD1 (6 bases). Germline values: CDR1 MDHEN, CDR2 SYDVKM. The CDR3 sequence is 14 residues long. Trimming pared 6 bases from V and 4 bases from J, leaving 15 bases between. CDR3 bases: TGTGCCAGCAGCCCCCCAGGGGTGGTCACTGAAGCTTTCTTT. It encodes CASSPPGVVTEAFF. Looking up the rest from reference TRBV28 and TRBJ1-1 gives the full variable domain: DVKVTQSSRYLVKRTGEKVFLECVQDMDHENMFWYRQDPGLGLRLIYFSYDVKMKEKGDIPEGYSVSREKKERFSLILESASTNQTSMYLCASSPPGVVTEAFFGQGTRLTVV.

In its sample, this clonotype was seen a few times. Relative to the germline gene, one junction end is altered; a read error may explain this. The chain uses TRBV5-5 and TRBJ2-5; D perhaps matches TRBD1 (6 bases). The germline V gene encodes CDR1 SGHKS and CDR2 YYEKEE (reference sequence). CDR3 length: 15 residues. DNA for the CDR3: TGTGCCGGCAGCTTAACAACAGGGTTCGGGGAGACCCAGTACTTC. It yields the protein CAGSLTTGFGETQYF.

The chain combines TRBV4-1 with TRBJ1-2; tentative D call: TRBD1 (5 bases). V dropped 2 bases and J dropped 2 bases, with 15 bases sitting between them. Looked up from germline, CDR1 is MGHRA and CDR2 is YSYEKL. The CDR3 contains 16 residues. CDR3 sequence: CASSQNSGRLNYGYTF. CDR3 nucleotide sequence: TGCGCCAGCAGCCAAAACTCGGGACGGCTGAACTATGGCTACACCTTC.

This clonotype has at least ten counts. V usage is TRBV7-2 and J usage is TRBJ1-1; 7 bases line up with TRBD1. CDR1 is SGHTA, CDR2 FQGNSA, per germline. CDR3 length equals 13 residues. Losses at the gene ends were 5 bases for V and 10 bases for J; bases not matched to a gene: 10. This chain's CDR3 is CASSATTGFGAFF. Written as DNA, the CDR3 is TGTGCCAGCAGCGCGACGACAGGGTTTGGAGCTTTCTTT.

This rearrangement joins TRBV29-1 to TRBJ1-2, with D possibly TRBD1 on 5 matching bases. The CDR3 runs to 11 residues. Looked up from germline, CDR1 is SQVTM and CDR2 is ANQGSEA. Trimming left V 4 bases short and J 8 bases short, with 11 bases between. The CDR3 here is CSVGSGGGYTF. In nucleotides, the CDR3 is TGCAGCGTTGGCTCGGGGGGAGGCTACACCTTC.

This clonotype was recorded at least ten times. V gene TRBV12-3 or TRBV12-4 combines with J gene TRBJ2-2, with D possibly being TRBD1 (5 bases). The length of the CDR3 is 16 residues. The ends were cut back, 4 bases at V and 8 bases at J, with 20 bases in the middle. CDR3: CASSSSPDKGMGELFF. CDR3 coding DNA: TGTGCCAGCAGTTCAAGCCCGGACAAAGGAATGGGGGAGCTGTTTTTT.

This chain connects TRBV6-5 to TRBJ1-6; a possible D gene is TRBD1 (5 bases). The CDR3 consists of 16 residues. CDR1 MNHEY and CDR2 SVGAGI come from the germline V gene. Trimming pared 2 bases from V and 7 bases from J, leaving 15 bases between. Here the CDR3 DNA reads TGTGCCAGCAGTTACCTCGGGGGGTTCCCAAATTCACCCCTCCACTTT. Its protein is CASSYLGGFPNSPLHF.

This clonotype was seen only a few times. The chain employs TRBV20-1 and TRBJ2-3; D is perhaps TRBD1 or TRBD2 (7 bases each). The CDR3 extends over 13 amino acids. V lost 6 bases and J 2 bases, leaving 12 bases between the germline ends. In germline, CDR1 is DFQATT, CDR2 SNEGSKA (reference sequence). The CDR3 here is CSARGGLTDTQYF. The CDR3 coding sequence is TGCAGTGCCAGGGGGGGGCTCACAGATACGCAGTATTTT.